A selection of T cell receptor beta chains follows, all from one sample in a study of HIV-infected patients and healthy controls. TCRdb reprocessed the 5' RACE reads via MiXCR and lists one record per CDR3 protein. Here the sample spans 11,000 or so distinct CDR3 sequences, about 5.1% being singletons. What was sequenced was blood. The receptors shown here come from an adult in good health. The CDR3 runs from the conserved cysteine through the conserved F or W. A D gene is named only where the DNA matches it firmly. Not every row has a clone size; where given, it reads once, few, many or a size class.

d_gene: NA; j_gene: TRBJ1-5; abundance: few; v_gene: TRBV19; len: 12; CDR3nt: TGTGCCAGTAGTGTGGGGGACCAGCCCCAGCATTTT; CDR3aa: CASSVGDQPQHF
d_gene: NA; j_gene: TRBJ1-1; abundance: medium-sized; v_gene: TRBV15; len: 13; CDR3nt: TGTGCCACCAGCAGAGAACAGCACACTGAAGCTTTCTTT; CDR3aa: CATSREQHTEAFF
d_gene: NA; j_gene: TRBJ2-2; abundance: many; v_gene: TRBV5-4; len: 14; CDR3nt: TGTGCCAGCAGCTTGGGACAGGACACCGGGGAGCTGTTTTTT; CDR3aa: CASSLGQDTGELFF
d_gene: NA; j_gene: TRBJ1-1; abundance: NA; v_gene: TRBV20-1; len: 15; CDR3nt: TGCAGTGCGACAAGCTTGGGACGGTTGAACACTGAAGCTTTCTTT; CDR3aa: CSATSLGRLNTEAFF
d_gene: NA; j_gene: TRBJ1-2; abundance: few; v_gene: TRBV20-1; len: 12; CDR3nt: TGCAGTGCTCCCCCTGGACAGAATGGCTACACCTTC; CDR3aa: CSAPPGQNGYTF
d_gene: NA; j_gene: TRBJ2-7; abundance: many; v_gene: TRBV7-9; len: 15; CDR3nt: TGTGCCAGCAGCTTGCGACAGGATAGCTCCTACGAGCAGTACTTC; CDR3aa: CASSLRQDSSYEQYF
d_gene: NA; j_gene: TRBJ1-2; abundance: many; v_gene: TRBV4-1; len: 16; CDR3nt: TGCGCCAGCAGCCAAGATCCAGGGACACCGGTCTATGGCTACACCTTC; CDR3aa: CASSQDPGTPVYGYTF
d_gene: TRBD2; j_gene: TRBJ2-1; abundance: NA; v_gene: TRBV6-2/TRBV6-3; len: 24; CDR3nt: TGTGCCAGCAGTTACCGGCCCGGGAGGTATCCTTGGACTAGCGGGGGGGCCTCCTACAATGAGCAGTTCTTC; CDR3aa: CASSYRPGRYPWTSGGASYNEQFF
d_gene: NA; j_gene: TRBJ2-3; abundance: many; v_gene: TRBV24-1; len: 16; CDR3nt: TGTGCCACCAGTGGAACAGATCCTCACCACCCAGATACGCAGTATTTT; CDR3aa: CATSGTDPHHPDTQYF
d_gene: TRBD2; j_gene: TRBJ2-7; abundance: medium-sized; v_gene: TRBV2; len: 14; CDR3nt: TGTGCCAGCAGTAGACTAGCGGGGGTTGTCGAGCAGTACTTC; CDR3aa: CASSRLAGVVEQYF
d_gene: NA; j_gene: TRBJ2-3; abundance: medium-sized; v_gene: TRBV12-3/TRBV12-4; len: 14; CDR3nt: TGTGCCAGCAGCCCTCAATGGGTCACAGATACGCAGTATTTT; CDR3aa: CASSPQWVTDTQYF
d_gene: NA; j_gene: TRBJ2-5; abundance: medium-sized; v_gene: TRBV3-1; len: 15; CDR3nt: TGTGCCAGCAGCCAAGTCTCAGGGGCGCAAGAGACCCAGTACTTC; CDR3aa: CASSQVSGAQETQYF
d_gene: NA; j_gene: TRBJ2-3; abundance: medium-sized; v_gene: TRBV6-4; len: 15; CDR3nt: TGTGCCAGCAGTGACGGGGGCGGGTCGTCCGATACGCAGTATTTT; CDR3aa: CASSDGGGSSDTQYF
d_gene: TRBD1; j_gene: TRBJ2-5; abundance: many; v_gene: TRBV7-9; len: 19; CDR3nt: TGTGCCAGCAGCTTTAAACTACCGGGACAGGGGGCGCAAGTGGAGACCCAGTACTTC; CDR3aa: CASSFKLPGQGAQVETQYF
d_gene: TRBD1; j_gene: TRBJ2-4; abundance: medium-sized; v_gene: TRBV2; len: 15; CDR3nt: TGTGCCAGCAGTTCGATCGGGACAGGGGGCAACATTCAGTACTTC; CDR3aa: CASSSIGTGGNIQYF
d_gene: NA; j_gene: TRBJ2-3; abundance: medium-sized; v_gene: TRBV7-8; len: 12; CDR3nt: TGTGCCAGCAGCCCAGAACCAGATACGCAGTATTTT; CDR3aa: CASSPEPDTQYF
d_gene: TRBD2; j_gene: TRBJ2-3; abundance: few; v_gene: TRBV5-1; len: 14; CDR3nt: TGCGCCAGCAGCTTGGGGGAGGGGACAGATACGCAGTATTTT; CDR3aa: CASSLGEGTDTQYF
d_gene: NA; j_gene: TRBJ2-2; abundance: medium-sized; v_gene: TRBV29-1; len: 14; CDR3nt: TGCAGCGTTGAGCTAGCAGCAAACACCGGGGAGCTGTTTTTT; CDR3aa: CSVELAANTGELFF
d_gene: TRBD2; j_gene: TRBJ2-1; abundance: many; v_gene: TRBV3-1; len: 17; CDR3nt: TGTGCCAGCAGCCAAGAGACTAGCGGGGGGGGGTACAATGAGCAGTTCTTC; CDR3aa: CASSQETSGGGYNEQFF
d_gene: NA; j_gene: TRBJ2-3; abundance: medium-sized; v_gene: TRBV19; len: 14; CDR3nt: TGTGCCAGTAGTCGATATCAACGCACAGATACGCAGTATTTT; CDR3aa: CASSRYQRTDTQYF
d_gene: TRBD2; j_gene: TRBJ2-3; abundance: medium-sized; v_gene: TRBV29-1; len: 14; CDR3nt: TGCAGCGGCCTCCCACTAGCGGGGGTAGATACGCAGTATTTT; CDR3aa: CSGLPLAGVDTQYF
d_gene: NA; j_gene: TRBJ2-1; abundance: medium-sized; v_gene: TRBV21-1; len: 16; CDR3nt: TGTGCCAGCAGCAAAGAACCCCGGAGGACAGTGGCTGAGCAGTTCTTC; CDR3aa: CASSKEPRRTVAEQFF
d_gene: NA; j_gene: TRBJ1-4; abundance: medium-sized; v_gene: TRBV3-1; len: 14; CDR3nt: TGTGCCAGCAGCCCGGGACCGATTAATGAAAAACTGTTTTTT; CDR3aa: CASSPGPINEKLFF
d_gene: TRBD2; j_gene: TRBJ2-1; abundance: many; v_gene: TRBV11-2; len: 14; CDR3nt: TGTGCCAGCAGCCGGGGCGGGGGGAGTATTGAGCAGTTCTTC; CDR3aa: CASSRGGGSIEQFF
d_gene: NA; j_gene: TRBJ2-2; abundance: medium-sized; v_gene: TRBV19; len: 12; CDR3nt: TGTGCCAGTAGTAGGAGGACCGGGGAGCTGTTTTTT; CDR3aa: CASSRRTGELFF
d_gene: NA; j_gene: TRBJ1-5; abundance: NA; v_gene: TRBV3-1; len: 15; CDR3nt: TGTGCCAGCAGCCCATCTCCCCAAGGCAATCAGCCCCAGCATTTT; CDR3aa: CASSPSPQGNQPQHF
d_gene: NA; j_gene: TRBJ2-3; abundance: medium-sized; v_gene: TRBV4-2; len: 15; CDR3nt: TGTGCCAGCAGCCAAGCTGCGGCAGGGGCAGATACGCAGTATTTT; CDR3aa: CASSQAAAGADTQYF
d_gene: NA; j_gene: TRBJ2-3; abundance: few; v_gene: TRBV9; len: 14; CDR3nt: TGTGCCAGCAGCGTAGGAGGGATCACAGATACGCAGTATTTT; CDR3aa: CASSVGGITDTQYF
d_gene: NA; j_gene: TRBJ2-5; abundance: many; v_gene: TRBV5-8; len: 13; CDR3nt: TGTGCCAGCAGTTCCCGGATGGGGGAGACCCAGTACTTC; CDR3aa: CASSSRMGETQYF
d_gene: NA; j_gene: TRBJ2-2; abundance: medium-sized; v_gene: TRBV10-3; len: 16; CDR3nt: TGTGCCATCAGTGAGTCGGGCGGGGAGAACACCGGGGAGCTGTTTTTT; CDR3aa: CAISESGGENTGELFF
d_gene: NA; j_gene: TRBJ2-2; abundance: many; v_gene: TRBV5-1; len: 17; CDR3nt: TGCGCCAGCAGCTTGGGGTCAGCACCCGCGAACACCGGGGAGCTGTTTTTT; CDR3aa: CASSLGSAPANTGELFF
d_gene: NA; j_gene: TRBJ2-5; abundance: medium-sized; v_gene: TRBV12-3/TRBV12-4; len: 14; CDR3nt: TGTGCCAGCAGGCTAAGAGCGTTTCAAGAGACCCAGTACTTC; CDR3aa: CASRLRAFQETQYF
d_gene: NA; j_gene: TRBJ1-1; abundance: many; v_gene: TRBV7-2; len: 16; CDR3nt: TGTGCCAGCAGCTTAGGGGTAGGGCTCATGAACACTGAAGCTTTCTTT; CDR3aa: CASSLGVGLMNTEAFF
d_gene: TRBD1; j_gene: TRBJ1-6; abundance: NA; v_gene: TRBV25-1; len: 13; CDR3nt: TGTGCCAGCGTTGGGACAGGGCATTCACCCCTCCACTTT; CDR3aa: CASVGTGHSPLHF
d_gene: TRBD1; j_gene: TRBJ1-2; abundance: many; v_gene: TRBV5-6; len: 15; CDR3nt: TGTGCCAGCAGCCCCTTCGACAGGGAGAACTATGGCTACACCTTC; CDR3aa: CASSPFDRENYGYTF
d_gene: TRBD1; j_gene: TRBJ1-1; abundance: many; v_gene: TRBV29-1; len: 15; CDR3nt: TGCAGCGTTGACCGCGCCGGACAGGGAGGGACTGAAGCTTTCTTT; CDR3aa: CSVDRAGQGGTEAFF
d_gene: NA; j_gene: TRBJ2-1; abundance: many; v_gene: TRBV6-4; len: 13; CDR3nt: TGTGCCAGCAGTGACCACCCAGGGAATGAGCAGTTCTTC; CDR3aa: CASSDHPGNEQFF
d_gene: NA; j_gene: TRBJ1-2; abundance: few; v_gene: TRBV3-1; len: 13; CDR3nt: TGTGCCAGCTGGGCAGGGCTTATTGATGGCTACACCTTC; CDR3aa: CASWAGLIDGYTF
d_gene: NA; j_gene: TRBJ1-5; abundance: medium-sized; v_gene: TRBV5-1; len: 15; CDR3nt: TGCGCCAGCAGCTTGCGGACAGTCCGAGATCAGCCCCAGCATTTT; CDR3aa: CASSLRTVRDQPQHF
d_gene: TRBD1; j_gene: TRBJ1-5; abundance: many; v_gene: TRBV4-1; len: 18; CDR3nt: TGCGCCAGCAGCCAAGAGGGACAGGGGGCGGAAAGCAATCAGCCCCAGCATTTT; CDR3aa: CASSQEGQGAESNQPQHF
d_gene: TRBD1; j_gene: TRBJ1-1; abundance: many; v_gene: TRBV6-2/TRBV6-3; len: 18; CDR3nt: TGTGCCAGCAGCCGTCGTGAGACAGGGGGCGCCTTGAACACTGAAGCTTTCTTT; CDR3aa: CASSRRETGGALNTEAFF
d_gene: TRBD1; j_gene: TRBJ2-7; abundance: many; v_gene: TRBV19; len: 12; CDR3nt: TGTGCCAGTAGGGACAGGGCCTACGAGCAGTACTTC; CDR3aa: CASRDRAYEQYF
d_gene: TRBD2; j_gene: TRBJ2-5; abundance: many; v_gene: TRBV20-1; len: 16; CDR3nt: TGCAGTGCCAGCCTCGGACTAGCGGGGAACCAAGAGACCCAGTACTTC; CDR3aa: CSASLGLAGNQETQYF
d_gene: TRBD2; j_gene: TRBJ2-5; abundance: medium-sized; v_gene: TRBV5-4; len: 15; CDR3nt: TGTGCCAGCAGCTTGACTAGCGGGGTCCAAGAGACCCAGTACTTC; CDR3aa: CASSLTSGVQETQYF
d_gene: NA; j_gene: TRBJ1-4; abundance: few; v_gene: TRBV6-5; len: 14; CDR3nt: TGTGCCAGCAGTTACTCGAGGGGCTGGGAAAAACTGTTTTTT; CDR3aa: CASSYSRGWEKLFF
d_gene: TRBD2; j_gene: TRBJ2-1; abundance: many; v_gene: TRBV20-1; len: 14; CDR3nt: TGCAGTGCTACCCTAGCGGGGGTGTACAATGAGCAGTTCTTC; CDR3aa: CSATLAGVYNEQFF
d_gene: NA; j_gene: TRBJ2-5; abundance: medium-sized; v_gene: TRBV3-1; len: 13; CDR3nt: TGTGCCAGCAGCCAAACAGGGAAAGAGACCCAGTACTTC; CDR3aa: CASSQTGKETQYF
d_gene: NA; j_gene: TRBJ2-3; abundance: many; v_gene: TRBV5-1; len: 17; CDR3nt: TGCGCCAGCAGCTTGGCCAACGGCGGGGTTAGCACAGATACGCAGTATTTT; CDR3aa: CASSLANGGVSTDTQYF
d_gene: TRBD2; j_gene: TRBJ2-7; abundance: many; v_gene: TRBV6-5; len: 15; CDR3nt: TGTGCCAGCAGCCTAACTAGCGGGGGTCTCTACGAGCAGTACTTC; CDR3aa: CASSLTSGGLYEQYF
d_gene: NA; j_gene: TRBJ1-2; abundance: many; v_gene: TRBV7-9; len: 13; CDR3nt: TGTGCCAGCAGCTTAAGGGCAACAGGGATTAGTACCTTC; CDR3aa: CASSLRATGISTF
d_gene: NA; j_gene: TRBJ1-2; abundance: medium-sized; v_gene: TRBV6-5; len: 14; CDR3nt: TGTGCCAGCAGTTTGAGAGGGGAGAGCTATGGCTACACCTTC; CDR3aa: CASSLRGESYGYTF
d_gene: TRBD1; j_gene: TRBJ1-6; abundance: many; v_gene: TRBV5-1; len: 16; CDR3nt: TGCGCCAGCAGCTTGGGACAGGGGGCAAATGGTTCACCCCTCCACTTT; CDR3aa: CASSLGQGANGSPLHF
d_gene: NA; j_gene: TRBJ1-5; abundance: medium-sized; v_gene: TRBV5-1; len: 14; CDR3nt: TGCGCCAGCAGCTTGATGGGAGGAAATCAGCCCCAGCATTTT; CDR3aa: CASSLMGGNQPQHF
d_gene: TRBD1; j_gene: TRBJ1-4; abundance: few; v_gene: TRBV5-1; len: 16; CDR3nt: TGCGCCAGCAGCACGGGACAGCAAACTAACGGGGAAAAACTGTTTTTT; CDR3aa: CASSTGQQTNGEKLFF
d_gene: TRBD2; j_gene: TRBJ2-2; abundance: NA; v_gene: TRBV5-1; len: 15; CDR3nt: TGCGCCAGCAGCTTGGGAGCGGGGGACACCGGGGAGCTGTTTTTT; CDR3aa: CASSLGAGDTGELFF
d_gene: TRBD1; j_gene: TRBJ2-7; abundance: many; v_gene: TRBV5-1; len: 15; CDR3nt: TGCGCCAGCAGCTTCCCGACAGGGCGTTCGGACGAGCAGTACTTC; CDR3aa: CASSFPTGRSDEQYF
d_gene: NA; j_gene: TRBJ1-1; abundance: many; v_gene: TRBV9; len: 12; CDR3nt: TGTGCCAGCAGCCGAGCGGGGACTGAAGCTTTCTTT; CDR3aa: CASSRAGTEAFF
d_gene: TRBD2; j_gene: TRBJ2-3; abundance: NA; v_gene: TRBV7-2; len: 15; CDR3nt: TGTGCCAGCAGCACTAGCGTTGCTAGCACAGATACGCAGTATTTT; CDR3aa: CASSTSVASTDTQYF
d_gene: NA; j_gene: TRBJ2-7; abundance: medium-sized; v_gene: TRBV6-5; len: 14; CDR3nt: TGTGCCAGCAGTTACAAAACTTACTCCTACGAGCAGTACTTC; CDR3aa: CASSYKTYSYEQYF
d_gene: TRBD1; j_gene: TRBJ1-2; abundance: medium-sized; v_gene: TRBV6-6; len: 15; CDR3nt: TGTGCCAGCAGGATCGACAGGGTCTCTAACTATGGCTACACCTTC; CDR3aa: CASRIDRVSNYGYTF